This entry is about one T cell receptor beta chain. There is no known antigen for this receptor. Base quality data are lacking; no much larger clone is found one base away. The library was generated by 5' RACE. Instrument on record: NextSeq 500. The TCR library protocol attached a unique molecular identifier to each TCR cDNA molecule to allow correction of PCR and sequencing errors. The authors processed their data as follows. TCR identification, UMI-based error correction and CDR3 extraction were all carried out with Decombinator tools. Expanded TCRs were defined as those above a frequency of 2 per 1,000, corresponding to the top 1% of the tumor frequency distribution. Expanded tumor TCRs were classed as regional if statistically deemed absent (corrected P<0.05) from at least one tumor region, otherwise ubiquitous. Renyi diversity was computed with the R vegan package after each repertoire had been subsampled 100 times to 5,000 TCRs. To build CDR3 similarity networks, amino acid triplet string-kernel similarity was used, and CDR3s were connected when their pairwise similarity was above 0.82. TCRdb reran the public reads through fastp at Q25 and MiXCR, keeping productive beta chains. Entries that share a CDR3 protein sequence are merged under the most common genes and DNA. The V and J calls shown here were made by TCRdb, not taken from the authors' results. This sample comprises roughly 9,900 distinct CDR3 sequences, 5.5% to 7.5% of them detected only once. Of the sample, roughly 7.1% falls within the top ten clones.

This sample was taken from a study of spatial heterogeneity in lung cancer (dated 2019 in TCRdb). Concerning the study at large: Beta-chain transcripts were consistently detected in greater numbers than alpha-chain transcripts, which likely reflected higher beta-chain transcript abundance. Both alpha and beta chains were TCR-sequenced in samples taken at surgery, namely 220 tumor regions, around 64 matched nontumor lung samples and 45 to 60 PBMC samples. In the raw uncorrected reads, each unique combination of TCR and UMI appeared on average more than ten times. In tumor regions, TCR transcript counts showed a strong correlation with a T cell transcriptional module score from matched bulk RNA-seq. TCR repertoire features were related to nonsynonymous mutation counts determined by whole-exome sequencing of tumor tissue. In non-small cell lung cancer, the study made a quantitative comparison of TCR alpha and beta repertoires among multiple tumor regions, matched nontumor lung and blood. Beyond this particular receptor, the publication reports: Counts of ubiquitous and regional expanded TCRs were found to correlate with counts of ubiquitous and regional nonsynonymous mutations, respectively. Confirming at a functional level the hypothesis that regional TCRs recognize regional mutations was considered to require additional single-cell paired TCR alpha and beta sequencing. The number of expanded intratumoral alpha and beta TCRs correlated with the tumor nonsynonymous mutation count. TCR-seq coverage of tumor T cells was estimated at only around 7% for alpha chains and around 13% for beta chains.

What this sample's time point label stands for: sample taken at primary tumor resection. Samples were obtained from approximately 76 patients with early-stage, untreated non-small cell lung cancer from the lung TRACERx cohort. For TCR sequencing, whole RNA was extracted from tumor and nontumor lung tissue, or from cryopreserved PBMC samples, and no cell sorting was done. A patient was chosen for TCR sequencing only when enough RNA was available from at least two tumor regions. Before being selected, tumor and adjacent nontumor lung specimens were reviewed by a lung pathologist. V is clipped by 1 base and J by 7 bases, and the sequence between their germline boundaries is 9 bases long. The CDR3, from cysteine to phenylalanine, totals 13 residues. The CDR3 DNA has 39 bases and is translated from base 1. The CDR1 and CDR2 encoded by the germline V gene are SGHTA and FQGNSA.

In this chain, TRBV7-2 is recombined with TRBJ2-3, with the D gene call left open. The clonotype comes from a female donor with early-stage non-small cell lung cancer. The input for sequencing was lung tumor tissue, taken at surgery. The CDR3 loop reads CASSLGEAYTQYF. In nucleotides, the sequence is TGTGCCAGCAGCTTAGGAGAGGCGTATACGCAGTATTTT.